This T cell receptor beta chain appears in the sequencing data of a study of control samples from healthy donors and cancer patients. The table came from immunoSEQ multiplex PCR; TCRdb's copy has only in-frame clones and leaves some out. Recorded for this sample: about 190,000 clones. The V and J ends lost 2 bases and 3 bases respectively, with 14 bases between them. CDR1 and CDR2 from the germline V gene are SGHVS and FNYEAQ. The CDR3 spans 15 residues. This sequence was found in a woman aged 25-40 years in good health. The sample was blood. The chain has TRBV7-6 and TRBJ2-7; a possible D gene is TRBD1 (5 bases). The DNA of the CDR3 is TGTGCCAGCAGCTTACGGACAAGTAATTACTACGAGCAGTACTTC. Residues: CASSLRTSNYYEQYF.